This T cell receptor (beta chain) was recorded in a study of early T cells in non-severe SARS-CoV-2 infection. Relative to its sample, this clonotype is medium-sized (0.01 to 0.1%). CDR1 SGHTA and CDR2 FQGNSA come from the germline V gene. Trimming removed 1 base from V and 6 bases from J, with 10 bases in between. CDR3 length equals 13 residues. TCRdb re-analysed the 5' RACE reads in MiXCR, keeping a single row per CDR3 protein. Seen here are tens of thousands of distinct CDR3 sequences, around 5.6% observed once, and the top ten hold about 8%. The sample taken for sequencing was whole blood. This receptor was obtained from an adult who was a healthcare worker with PCR-confirmed SARS-CoV-2 infection or an uninfected control (not recorded which). The chain recombines TRBV7-2 with TRBJ2-7; D unclear. The CDR3 nucleotides are TGTGCCAGCAGCTTAGGTTACGGCGCCGAGCAGTACTTC. It encodes CASSLGYGAEQYF.